The 17 T cell receptor beta chains in this list originate from one sample, sequenced in a study of blood T cell repertoires in COVID-19. The data were produced by immunoSEQ multiplex PCR, yet TCRdb's version contains in-frame clones alone and is incomplete. Here the sample spans over 250,000 clones, about 87% being singletons. Sample: PBMCs or T cells enriched from blood (not recorded which). Receptors were obtained from a woman aged 25 to 39 who had recovered from COVID-19.

This clone is a singleton in its sample. Other nucleotide sequences in the sample specify the same CDR3. The gene calls are TRBV5-1 and TRBJ1-1; TRBD1 aligns across 10 bases. Germline V gives CDR1 SGHRS, CDR2 YFSETQ. V lost 2 bases to trimming and J lost 4 bases; unmatched junction nucleotides: 2. The CDR3 runs to 14 residues. The CDR3 spells CASSLGQGGTEAFF. In DNA, the CDR3 is TGCGCCAGCAGCTTAGGACAGGGGGGCACTGAAGCTTTCTTT.

This chain uses TRBV6-1 with TRBJ1-2; TRBD1 might be the D (5 bases). The germline V gene encodes CDR1 MNHNS and CDR2 SASEGT. The V end was cut by 2 bases, the J end by 3 bases, with 16 bases between. CDR3 size: 16 residues. This chain's CDR3 is CASSESGFASYYGYTF. CDR3 nucleotides: TGTGCCAGCAGTGAATCAGGGTTTGCATCCTACTATGGCTACACCTTC.

The DNA for the CDR3 is TGTGCCAGCAGTACCTCGACAGGGGGCGTCTATGGCTACACCTTC. Amino acids: CASSTSTGGVYGYTF. The V gene is TRBV6-2 or TRBV6-3, the J gene TRBJ1-2, with 10 bases aligning to TRBD1. V gave up 5 bases and J gave up 4 bases; unmatched junction bases: 7. The CDR3 consists of 15 residues. Germline lookup yields CDR1 MNHEY and CDR2 SVGEGT.

This clone has a handful of counts. The chain joins TRBV5-1 to TRBJ1-3, with TRBD1 matching over 7 bases. V lost 3 bases, J lost 0 bases, and 6 bases stayed unmatched. The CDR3 sequence is 16 residues long. Looked up from germline, CDR1 is SGHRS and CDR2 is YFSETQ. CDR3 nucleotides: TGCGCCAGCAGCTGGGACAGCCAGAGCTCTGGAAACACCATATATTTT. This codes for CASSWDSQSSGNTIYF.

This clone was seen only once. The rearrangement joins TRBV4-3 to TRBJ1-2; D is perhaps TRBD1 (6 bases). The CDR3 is made up of 15 amino acids. Germline CDR1 is LGHNA and CDR2 is YSLEER. V shed 6 bases and J shed 4 bases, with 18 bases lying between them. The CDR3 DNA sequence: TGCGCCAGCAGATTGAGAGTCAGGGGTGGCTATGGCTACACCTTC. Protein product: CASRLRVRGGYGYTF.

This clone appeared a single time. The J gene is TRBJ2-1, the V gene TRBV5-1; 7 nucleotides line up with TRBD1. CDR3 length: 14 amino acids. The V gene's germline CDR1 is SGHRS and CDR2 YFSETQ. With 3 bases clipped from V and 5 bases from J, the junction kept 5 bases outside the gene matches. The CDR3 loop reads CASSSGQDHNEQFF. The CDR3 DNA reads as TGCGCCAGCAGCTCCGGACAGGATCACAATGAGCAGTTCTTC. The variable domain in full, completed from reference TRBV5-1 and TRBJ2-1, reads KAGVTQTPRYLIKTRGQQVTLSCSPISGHRSVSWYQQTPGQGLQFLFEYFSETQRNKGNFPGRFSGRQFSNSRSEMNVSTLELGDSALYLCASSSGQDHNEQFFGPGTRLTVL.

The chain links TRBV25-1 to TRBJ2-1; 8 bases match TRBD2. Germline V gene data show CDR1 as MGHDK and CDR2 as SYGVNS. The CDR3 totals 18 residues. The trim removed 3 bases at V and 2 bases at J, leaving 12 bases unmatched. CDR3 loop: CASSDSFGRRGAYNEQFF. The CDR3 nucleotides read TGTGCCAGCAGTGACAGTTTCGGGCGGCGGGGGGCCTACAATGAGCAGTTCTTC.

J is TRBJ2-1 and V is TRBV2; D may be TRBD2 (6 bases). Germline CDR1 is SNHLY and CDR2 is FYNNEI. The V and J ends lost 0 bases and 3 bases respectively, with 21 bases between them. The length of the CDR3 is 19 residues. The CDR3 nucleotides are TGTGCCAGCAGTGAAGCCTTACCCGCGCGTTGGGGAGGCTACAATGAGCAGTTCTTC. This translates into CASSEALPARWGGYNEQFF.

DNA for the CDR3: TGTGCCAGCAGCGTAGATGGTAGCGCGACAGATACGCAGTATTTT. As protein: CASSVDGSATDTQYF. The rearrangement joins TRBV9 to TRBJ2-3, with D possibly matching TRBD2 (5 bases). The CDR3 is 15 residues long. The ends were cut back, 0 bases at V and 3 bases at J, with 11 bases in the middle. Germline V gene lookup returns CDR1 SGDLS and CDR2 YYNGEE. The entire variable domain, with the rest obtained from reference TRBV9 and TRBJ2-3, is as follows: DSGVTQTPKHLITATGQRVTLRCSPRSGDLSVYWYQQSLDQGLQFLIQYYNGEERAKGNILERFSAQQFPDLHSELNLSSLELGDSALYFCASSVDGSATDTQYFGPGTRLTVL.

V and J are TRBV7-3 and TRBJ2-1; 9 bases match TRBD1. Trimming removed 1 base from V and 3 bases from J; junction bases left unmatched: 7. Germline CDR1 reads SGHTA; CDR2 reads FQGTGA. The CDR3 is 17 amino acids. CDR3 residues: CASSLIPGQGFYNEQFF. CDR3 bases: TGTGCCAGCAGCTTAATCCCGGGACAGGGCTTCTACAATGAGCAGTTCTTC.

The chain uses TRBV29-1 and TRBJ2-2, with 7 nucleotides matching TRBD2. Germline V lookup: CDR1 SQVTM, CDR2 ANQGSEA. The ends lost 4 bases at V and 5 bases at J; junction bases unmatched: 7. This CDR3 spans 14 amino acids. This CDR3 reads CSVVLGGSTGELFF. The CDR3 nucleotides read TGCAGCGTTGTATTGGGGGGGAGTACCGGGGAGCTGTTTTTT.

The chain has TRBV28 and TRBJ2-7, with TRBD2 matching over 8 bases. The CDR3 is 14 amino acids. Germline V gives CDR1 MDHEN, CDR2 SYDVKM. The V gene end was trimmed by 6 bases and the J gene end by 2 bases; junction bases not matched to a gene: 6. As DNA, the CDR3 is TGTGCCAGCAGAAAAGCGGGGGCTACCTACGAGCAGTACTTC. Translation: CASRKAGATYEQYF.

This chain connects TRBV15 to TRBJ2-3, with D possibly being TRBD2 (7 bases). CDR3 size: 14 residues. Germline CDR1 LNHNV, CDR2 YYDKDF (reference sequence). V shed 6 bases and J shed 4 bases, with 14 bases lying between them. The CDR3 coding sequence is TGTGCCACCAGAGATGCGGGGGCCTCAGATACGCAGTATTTT. This gives the protein CATRDAGASDTQYF.

This clone appeared a single time. The chain has TRBV7-8 and TRBJ1-2; D unclear. The CDR3 loop spans 13 amino acids. Germline CDR1 and CDR2: SGHVS and FQNEAQ. Trimming pared 2 bases from V and 6 bases from J, leaving 10 bases between. CDR3: CASSLREVDGYTF. In DNA, the CDR3 is TGTGCCAGCAGCTTAAGGGAGGTGGATGGCTACACCTTC.

This chain uses TRBV19 with TRBJ1-2, with D unresolved. Between the trimmed V and J ends, which lost 3 bases and 5 bases, there was a span of 16 bases. Germline V lookup: CDR1 LNHDA, CDR2 SQIVND (reference sequence). This CDR3 has 15 residues. The CDR3 region has the DNA TGTGCCAGTAGTATTGATGCAGTACCGATTTATGGCTACACCTTC. This encodes CASSIDAVPIYGYTF.

The V call is TRBV11-2, the J call TRBJ2-3, with 12 bases lining up with TRBD2. J lost 3 bases, V lost 3 bases, and 4 bases had no gene match. The CDR3 totals 16 residues. CDR1 is SGHAT and CDR2 is FQNNGV in the germline V gene. The chain's CDR3 is CASSFTSGGTTDTQYF. Here the CDR3 DNA reads TGTGCCAGCAGCTTTACTAGCGGGGGGACTACAGATACGCAGTATTTT.

This sequence joins TRBV5-1 and TRBJ1-1; a possible D gene is TRBD1 (6 bases). This CDR3 has 15 amino acids. V dropped 2 bases and J dropped 5 bases, with 16 bases sitting between them. Germline CDR1 SGHRS, CDR2 YFSETQ. In nucleotides, the CDR3 is TGCGCCAGCAGCTTTAAAGCCCGGGGGGCGACTGAAGCTTTCTTT. Its translation is CASSFKARGATEAFF.